What follows is one T cell receptor (beta chain) and its context. The data are from a study of blood T cell repertoires in COVID-19. CDR1 is SQVTM and CDR2 is ANQGSEA in the germline V gene. The CDR3 totals 15 residues. Losses at the gene ends were 2 bases for V and 4 bases for J; bases not matched to a gene: 8. Sequencing used immunoSEQ multiplex PCR; TCRdb keeps in-frame clones, though not all of them. The sample shows 12,000 to 15,000 clones, about four fifths of them seen only once. The sequence was collected from a man aged 60 to 75 with acute or convalescent COVID-19. The chain combines TRBV29-1 with TRBJ1-1, with 9 bases matching TRBD1. Material: peripheral blood. CDR3 amino acids: CSVEYRGLGSTEAFF. Here the CDR3 DNA reads TGCAGCGTTGAATACAGGGGGCTAGGTAGCACTGAAGCTTTCTTT. Looking up the rest from reference TRBV29-1 and TRBJ1-1 gives the full variable domain: SAVISQKPSRDICQRGTSLTIQCQVDSQVTMMFWYRQQPGQSLTLIATANQGSEATYESGFVIDKFPISRPNLTFSTLTVSNMSPEDSSIYLCSVEYRGLGSTEAFFGQGTRLTVV.